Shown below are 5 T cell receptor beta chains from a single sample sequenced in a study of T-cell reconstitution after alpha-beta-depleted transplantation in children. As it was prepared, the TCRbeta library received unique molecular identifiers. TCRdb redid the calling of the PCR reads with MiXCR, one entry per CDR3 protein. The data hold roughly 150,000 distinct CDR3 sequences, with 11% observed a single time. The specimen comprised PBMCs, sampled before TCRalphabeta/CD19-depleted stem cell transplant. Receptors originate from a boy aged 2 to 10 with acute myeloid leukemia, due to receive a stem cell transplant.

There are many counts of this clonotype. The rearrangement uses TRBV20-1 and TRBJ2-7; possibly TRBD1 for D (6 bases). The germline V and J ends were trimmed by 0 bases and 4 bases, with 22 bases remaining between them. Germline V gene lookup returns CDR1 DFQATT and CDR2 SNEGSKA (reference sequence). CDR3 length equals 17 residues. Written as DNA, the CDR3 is TGCAGTGCTAGAGATAGTAATATTGGGGGCTTAATATACGAGCAGTACGTC. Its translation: CSARDSNIGGLIYEQYV.

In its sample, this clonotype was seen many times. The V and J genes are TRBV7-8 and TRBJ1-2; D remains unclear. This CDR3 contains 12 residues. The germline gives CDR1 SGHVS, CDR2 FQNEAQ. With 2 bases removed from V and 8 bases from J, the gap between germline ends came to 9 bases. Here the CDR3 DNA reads TGTGCCAGCAGCTTAAACGGGAAAGGCTACACCTTC. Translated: CASSLNGKGYTF.

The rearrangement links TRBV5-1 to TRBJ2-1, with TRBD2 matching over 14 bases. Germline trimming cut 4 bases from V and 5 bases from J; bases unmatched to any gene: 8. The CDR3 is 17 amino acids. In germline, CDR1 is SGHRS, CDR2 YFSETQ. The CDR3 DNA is TGCGCCAGCAGCGGACGACTAGCGGGAGGGCCCAACAATGAGCAGTTCTTC. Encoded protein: CASSGRLAGGPNNEQFF.

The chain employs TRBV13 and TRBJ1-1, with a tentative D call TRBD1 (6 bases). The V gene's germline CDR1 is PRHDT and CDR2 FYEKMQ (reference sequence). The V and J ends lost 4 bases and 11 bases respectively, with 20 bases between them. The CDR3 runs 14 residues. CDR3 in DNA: TGTGCCAGCAGCTCGCTCGACAGGCCGGCGGGGGCTTTCTTT. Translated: CASSSLDRPAGAFF.

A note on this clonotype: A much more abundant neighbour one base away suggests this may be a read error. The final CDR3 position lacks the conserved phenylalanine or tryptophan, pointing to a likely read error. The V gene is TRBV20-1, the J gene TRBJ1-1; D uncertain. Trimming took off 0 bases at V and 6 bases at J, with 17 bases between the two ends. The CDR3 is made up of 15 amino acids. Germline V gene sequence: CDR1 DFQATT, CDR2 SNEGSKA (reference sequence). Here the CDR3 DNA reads TGCAGTGCTAGAGACGTAGCCGCACTACCCGCTGAAGCTTTCCTT. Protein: CSARDVAALPAEAFL.